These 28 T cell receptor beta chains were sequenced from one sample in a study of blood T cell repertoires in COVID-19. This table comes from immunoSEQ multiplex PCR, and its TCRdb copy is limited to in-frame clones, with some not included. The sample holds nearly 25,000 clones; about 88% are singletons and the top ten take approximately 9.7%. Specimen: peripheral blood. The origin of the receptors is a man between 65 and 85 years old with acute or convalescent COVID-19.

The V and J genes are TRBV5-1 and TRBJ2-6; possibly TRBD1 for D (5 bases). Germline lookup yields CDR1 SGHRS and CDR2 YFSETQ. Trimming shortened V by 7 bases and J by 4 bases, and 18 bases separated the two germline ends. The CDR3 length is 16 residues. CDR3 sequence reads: CASAQDGLEGANVLTF. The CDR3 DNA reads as TGCGCCAGCGCACAGGACGGGTTGGAAGGGGCCAACGTCCTGACTTTC. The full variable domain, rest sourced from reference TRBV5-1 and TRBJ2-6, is KAGVTQTPRYLIKTRGQQVTLSCSPISGHRSVSWYQQTPGQGLQFLFEYFSETQRNKGNFPGRFSGRQFSNSRSEMNVSTLELGDSALYLCASAQDGLEGANVLTFGAGSRLTVL.

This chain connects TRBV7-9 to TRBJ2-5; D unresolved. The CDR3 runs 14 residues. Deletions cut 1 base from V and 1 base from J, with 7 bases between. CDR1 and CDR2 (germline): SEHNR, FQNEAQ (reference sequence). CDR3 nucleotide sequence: TGTGCCAGCAGCTTAGACCGAGGCCAAGAGACCCAGTACTTC. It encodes CASSLDRGQETQYF.

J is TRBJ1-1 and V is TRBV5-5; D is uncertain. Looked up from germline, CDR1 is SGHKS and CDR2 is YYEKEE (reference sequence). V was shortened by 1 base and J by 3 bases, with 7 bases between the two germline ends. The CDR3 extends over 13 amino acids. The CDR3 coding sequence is TGTGCCAGCAGCTTGTTATACTACACTGAAGCTTTCTTT. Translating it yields CASSLLYYTEAFF.

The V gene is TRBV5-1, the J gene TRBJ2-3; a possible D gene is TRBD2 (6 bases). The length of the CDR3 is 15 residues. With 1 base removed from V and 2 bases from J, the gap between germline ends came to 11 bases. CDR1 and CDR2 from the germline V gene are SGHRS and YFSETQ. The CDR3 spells CASSLPAGSTDTQYF. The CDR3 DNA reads TGCGCCAGCAGCTTGCCGGCGGGATCCACAGATACGCAGTATTTT.

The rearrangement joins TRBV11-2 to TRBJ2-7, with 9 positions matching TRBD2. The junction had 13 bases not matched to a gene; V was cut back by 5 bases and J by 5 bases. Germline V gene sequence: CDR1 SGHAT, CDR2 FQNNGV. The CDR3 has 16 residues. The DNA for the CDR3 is TGTGCCAGCAGCCAGAATGCGGGAGGGATAGGAAACGAGCAGTACTTC. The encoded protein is CASSQNAGGIGNEQYF.

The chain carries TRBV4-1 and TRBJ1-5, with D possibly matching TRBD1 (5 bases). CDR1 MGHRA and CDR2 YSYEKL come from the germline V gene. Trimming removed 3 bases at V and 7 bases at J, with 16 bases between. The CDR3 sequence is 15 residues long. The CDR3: CASSHPSNRHQPQHF. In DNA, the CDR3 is TGCGCCAGCAGCCACCCCAGCAACAGGCACCAGCCCCAGCATTTT.

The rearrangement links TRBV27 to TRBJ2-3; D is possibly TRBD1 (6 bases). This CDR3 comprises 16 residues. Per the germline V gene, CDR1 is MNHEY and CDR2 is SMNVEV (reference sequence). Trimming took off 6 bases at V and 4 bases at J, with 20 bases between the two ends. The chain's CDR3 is CASRPKTGKFPDTQYF. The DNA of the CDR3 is TGTGCCAGCAGACCAAAAACAGGGAAGTTTCCAGATACGCAGTATTTT.

The CDR3 DNA follows: TGTGCCAGCAGCACCCGGGACAGGGTCCACTATGGCTACACCTTC. This codes for CASSTRDRVHYGYTF. The rearrangement links TRBV7-2 to TRBJ1-2, with 9 nucleotides matching TRBD1. The CDR3 extends over 15 amino acids. Germline V lookup: CDR1 SGHTA, CDR2 FQGNSA. V gave up 5 bases and J gave up 3 bases; unmatched junction bases: 7.

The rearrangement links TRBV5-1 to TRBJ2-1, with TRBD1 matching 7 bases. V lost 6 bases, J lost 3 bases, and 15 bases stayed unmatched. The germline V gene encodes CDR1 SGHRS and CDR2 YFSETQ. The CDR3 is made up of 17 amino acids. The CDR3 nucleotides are TGCGCCAGCACCGATTCTAGTGGCAGGGGGAACTACAATGAGCAGTTCTTC. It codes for CASTDSSGRGNYNEQFF.

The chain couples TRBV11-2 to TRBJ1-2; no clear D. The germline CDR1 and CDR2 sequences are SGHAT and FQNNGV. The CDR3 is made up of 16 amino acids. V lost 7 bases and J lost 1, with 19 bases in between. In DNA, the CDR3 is TGTGCCAGCACCCCTACCCCCTCCGGGAGTAACTATGGCTACACCTTC. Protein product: CASTPTPSGSNYGYTF.

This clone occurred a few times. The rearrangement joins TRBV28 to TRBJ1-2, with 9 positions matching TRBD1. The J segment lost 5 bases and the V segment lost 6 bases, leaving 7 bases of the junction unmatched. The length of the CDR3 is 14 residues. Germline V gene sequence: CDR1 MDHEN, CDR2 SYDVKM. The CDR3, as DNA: TGTGCCAGCAGCCTCGGGACAGGGACGTATGGCTACACCTTC. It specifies CASSLGTGTYGYTF.

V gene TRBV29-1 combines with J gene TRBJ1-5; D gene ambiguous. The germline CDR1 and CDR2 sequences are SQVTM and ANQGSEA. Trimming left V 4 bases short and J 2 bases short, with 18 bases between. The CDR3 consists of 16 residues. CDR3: CSVVDRERWCNQPQHF. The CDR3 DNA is TGCAGCGTTGTCGATCGGGAGCGCTGGTGCAATCAGCCCCAGCATTTT.

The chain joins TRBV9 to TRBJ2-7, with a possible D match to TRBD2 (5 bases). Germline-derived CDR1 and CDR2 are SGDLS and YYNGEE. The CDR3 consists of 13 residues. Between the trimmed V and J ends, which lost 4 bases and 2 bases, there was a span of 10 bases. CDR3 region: CASSPLGTYEQYF. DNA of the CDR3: TGTGCCAGCAGCCCCCTCGGGACCTACGAGCAGTACTTC.

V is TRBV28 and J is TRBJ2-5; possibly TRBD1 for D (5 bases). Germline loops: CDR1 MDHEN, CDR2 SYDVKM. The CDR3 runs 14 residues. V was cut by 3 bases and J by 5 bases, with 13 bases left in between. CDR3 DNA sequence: TGTGCCAGCAGTTTTTCCCAGGGTGAGGAGACCCAGTACTTC. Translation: CASSFSQGEETQYF.

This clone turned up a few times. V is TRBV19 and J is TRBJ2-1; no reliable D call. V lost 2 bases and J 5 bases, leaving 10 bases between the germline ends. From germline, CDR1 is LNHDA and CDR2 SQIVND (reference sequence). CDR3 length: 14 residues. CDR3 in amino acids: CASSITNINNEQFF. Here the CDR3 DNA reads TGTGCCAGTAGTATAACAAACATTAACAATGAGCAGTTCTTC.

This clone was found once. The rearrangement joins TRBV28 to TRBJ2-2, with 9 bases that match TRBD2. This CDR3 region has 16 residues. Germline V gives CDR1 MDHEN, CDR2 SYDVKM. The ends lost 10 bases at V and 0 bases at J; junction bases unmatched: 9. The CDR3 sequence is CATSTSGDSNTGELFF. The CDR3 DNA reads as TGTGCCACCTCGACTAGCGGAGATTCGAACACCGGGGAGCTGTTTTTT.

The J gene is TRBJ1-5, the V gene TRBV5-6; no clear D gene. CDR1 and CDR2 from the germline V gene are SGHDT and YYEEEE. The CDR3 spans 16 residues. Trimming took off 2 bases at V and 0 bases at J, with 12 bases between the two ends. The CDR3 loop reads CASSFRGVVSNQPQHF. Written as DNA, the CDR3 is TGTGCCAGCAGCTTCCGCGGGGTCGTTAGCAATCAGCCCCAGCATTTT.

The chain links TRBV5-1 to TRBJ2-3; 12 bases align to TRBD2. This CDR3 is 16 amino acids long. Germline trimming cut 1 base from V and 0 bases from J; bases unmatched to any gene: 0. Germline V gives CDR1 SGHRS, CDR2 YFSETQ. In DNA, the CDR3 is TGCGCCAGCAGCTTGACTAGCGGGGGGAGCACAGATACGCAGTATTTT. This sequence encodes CASSLTSGGSTDTQYF.

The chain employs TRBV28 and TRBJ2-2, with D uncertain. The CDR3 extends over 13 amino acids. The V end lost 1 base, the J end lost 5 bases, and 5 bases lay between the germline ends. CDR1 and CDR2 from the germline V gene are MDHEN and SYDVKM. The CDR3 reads CASSLSVTGELFF. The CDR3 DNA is TGTGCCAGCAGTTTATCAGTAACCGGGGAGCTGTTTTTT.

CDR3 protein: CASKQGVRFDRNTEAFF. For the CDR3, the DNA is TGCGCCAGTAAGCAGGGGGTGAGATTCGACAGGAACACTGAAGCTTTCTTT. The chain links TRBV10-1 to TRBJ1-1; 7 positions match TRBD1. CDR3 size: 17 residues. Germline trimming cut 9 bases from V and 1 base from J; bases unmatched to any gene: 17. CDR1 and CDR2 (germline): WNHNN, SYGVQD (reference sequence).

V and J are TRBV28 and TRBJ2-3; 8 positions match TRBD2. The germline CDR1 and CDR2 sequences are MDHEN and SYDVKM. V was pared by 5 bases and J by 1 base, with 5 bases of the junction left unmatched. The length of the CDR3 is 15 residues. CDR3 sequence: CASSRQTSGTDTQYF. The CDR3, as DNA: TGTGCCAGCAGTAGACAGACTAGCGGCACAGATACGCAGTATTTT. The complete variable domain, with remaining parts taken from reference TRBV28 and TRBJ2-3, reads DVKVTQSSRYLVKRTGEKVFLECVQDMDHENMFWYRQDPGLGLRLIYFSYDVKMKEKGDIPEGYSVSREKKERFSLILESASTNQTSMYLCASSRQTSGTDTQYFGPGTRLTVL.

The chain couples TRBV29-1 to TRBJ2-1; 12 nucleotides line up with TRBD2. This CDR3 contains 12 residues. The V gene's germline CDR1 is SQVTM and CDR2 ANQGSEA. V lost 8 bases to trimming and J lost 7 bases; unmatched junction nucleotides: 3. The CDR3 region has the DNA TGCAGCTCAGGGACTAGCGGGAATGAGCAGTTCTTC. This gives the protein CSSGTSGNEQFF.

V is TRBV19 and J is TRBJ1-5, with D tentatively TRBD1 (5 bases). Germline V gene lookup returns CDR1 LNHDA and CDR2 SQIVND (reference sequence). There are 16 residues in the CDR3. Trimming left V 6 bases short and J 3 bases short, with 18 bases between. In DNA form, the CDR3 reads TGTGCCAGTAGCAACTCGGGCCGGGGGGTCAATCAGCCCCAGCATTTT. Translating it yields CASSNSGRGVNQPQHF.

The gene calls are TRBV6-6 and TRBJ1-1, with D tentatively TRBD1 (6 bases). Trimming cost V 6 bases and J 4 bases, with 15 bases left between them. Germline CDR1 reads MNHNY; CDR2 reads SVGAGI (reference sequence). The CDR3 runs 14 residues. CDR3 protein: CASRSGVLSTEAFF. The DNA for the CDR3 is TGTGCCAGCAGGTCAGGGGTTCTAAGCACTGAAGCTTTCTTT.

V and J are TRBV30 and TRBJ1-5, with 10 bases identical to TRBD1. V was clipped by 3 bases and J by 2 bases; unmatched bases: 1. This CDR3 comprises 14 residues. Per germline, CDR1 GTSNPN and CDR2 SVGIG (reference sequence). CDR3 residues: CAWSGTGGNQPQHF. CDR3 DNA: TGTGCCTGGAGCGGGACAGGGGGCAATCAGCCCCAGCATTTT.

The CDR3 region has the DNA TGCGCCAGCGGGACTAGCGTTACCGGGGAGCTGTTTTTT. As protein: CASGTSVTGELFF. The chain combines TRBV5-1 with TRBJ2-2, with 10 bases matching TRBD2. The V gene end was trimmed by 7 bases and the J gene end by 5 bases; junction bases not matched to a gene: 2. CDR1 and CDR2 (germline): SGHRS, YFSETQ. The CDR3 extends over 13 amino acids.

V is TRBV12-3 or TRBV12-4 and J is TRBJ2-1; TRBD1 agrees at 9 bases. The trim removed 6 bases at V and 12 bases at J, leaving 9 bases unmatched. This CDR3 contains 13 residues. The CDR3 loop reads CASREQGARRQFF. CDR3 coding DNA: TGTGCCAGCAGAGAACAGGGGGCACGTCGGCAGTTCTTC.

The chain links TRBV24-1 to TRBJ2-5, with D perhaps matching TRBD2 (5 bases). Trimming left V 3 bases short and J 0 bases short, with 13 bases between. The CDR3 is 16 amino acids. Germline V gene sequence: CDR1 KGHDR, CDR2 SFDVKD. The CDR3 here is CATSDATGMYQETQYF. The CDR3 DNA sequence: TGTGCCACCAGTGATGCAACGGGGATGTACCAAGAGACCCAGTACTTC.